Here is one T cell receptor beta chain with its context. As yet, its antigen is unknown. The PCR employed 60 Vbeta primers together with 13 Jbeta primers. As processed by the authors: An analysis performed later counted 72 million or so unique TCR beta chains (approximately 12 million of them shared). Measured with immunoSEQ multiplex PCR; TCRdb has only the in-frame clones, and not every one. V and J calls and clone size are copied from that table; D and trimming were computed from the DNA. The data show 100,000 to 150,000 clones, over 70% seen once. Samples came from healthy bone marrow donors. V gave up 2 bases and J gave up 1 base, with 8 bases separating them. This CDR3 has 14 residues. Germline V gene lookup returns CDR1 SGHTA and CDR2 FQGTGA. This entry comes from a study of cytomegalovirus exposure and HLA in healthy donors. About the study: In an earlier analysis, 90 million to 130 million unique TCR beta sequences were found from some 180 million T cells. Overall study results and limits: Specificity for CMV antigens was confirmed in vitro for a few of the CMV-associated chains.

The J gene is TRBJ1-1, the V gene TRBV7-3; no firm D call. Sequenced material: PBMCs. This clonotype was sampled from a man aged 35-49 years in good health and CMV-seropositive. The CDR3: CASSLFSGNTEAFF. The CDR3 DNA sequence: TGTGCCAGCAGCTTATTTTCAGGGAACACTGAAGCTTTCTTT.